Here is one TCR beta chain with its context. This specimen belongs to a study of blood T cell repertoires in COVID-19. Trimming shortened V by 3 bases and J by 2 bases, and 16 bases separated the two germline ends. The CDR3 loop spans 16 amino acids. Germline CDR1 and CDR2: LGHDT and YNNKEL (reference sequence). Generated by immunoSEQ multiplex PCR, the TCRdb table keeps only in-frame clones and is missing some. The sample consists of around 230,000 clones, 89% of them appearing once. This TCR was recovered from a woman aged 30 to 39 with acute COVID-19. The V gene is TRBV3-1 (or the pseudogene TRBV3-2), the J gene TRBJ2-5; perhaps TRBD2 as D (5 bases). The sample was PBMCs or T cells enriched from blood (not recorded which). The CDR3 region is CASSHFRFRGQETQYF. CDR3 nucleotide sequence: TGTGCCAGCAGCCATTTCCGGTTCCGAGGGCAAGAGACCCAGTACTTC.